The 7 T cell receptor beta chains given below trace back to one sample, sequenced in a study of cytomegalovirus exposure and HLA in healthy donors. Both 60 Vbeta primers and 13 Jbeta primers went into the PCR. Only in-frame clones appear in the TCRdb table, and some are missing; sequencing was by immunoSEQ multiplex PCR. This table has approximately 120,000 clones, under 90% appearing once. Specimen: PBMCs. The source of these receptors is a woman aged 25 to 39 in good health and CMV-seronegative.

The J gene is TRBJ2-5, the V gene TRBV27, with 8 positions matching TRBD2. Germline loops: CDR1 MNHEY, CDR2 SMNVEV (reference sequence). This CDR3 comprises 15 residues. The V gene end was trimmed by 3 bases and the J gene end by 5 bases; junction bases not matched to a gene: 8. The CDR3 bases are TGTGCCAGCAGTTTCTCGGGACTAGAGGACGAGACCCAGTACTTC. This encodes CASSFSGLEDETQYF.

The chain couples TRBV27 to TRBJ1-1; D gene unclear. Germline CDR1 and CDR2: MNHEY and SMNVEV (reference sequence). V lost 5 bases and J lost 0, with 7 bases in between. The CDR3 has 13 residues. The CDR3 here is CASSPQLNTEAFF. As DNA, the CDR3 is TGTGCCAGCAGTCCACAGTTGAACACTGAAGCTTTCTTT.

V is TRBV7-2 and J is TRBJ2-2, with 8 bases matching TRBD1. Looked up from germline, CDR1 is SGHTA and CDR2 is FQGNSA. CDR3 length equals 16 residues. J lost 7 bases, V lost 2 bases, and 9 bases had no gene match. The CDR3, as DNA: TGTGCCAGCAGCTTAAACGCCCAGGGGGCGGGCGGGGAGCTGTTTTTT. Translating gives CASSLNAQGAGGELFF.

This clone was seen just once. The genes are TRBV19 and TRBJ2-7; tentative D call: TRBD1 (6 bases). Germline V CDR1 and CDR2: LNHDA, SQIVND (reference sequence). V was trimmed by 7 bases and J by 2 bases, leaving 18 bases between them. This CDR3 is built from 15 residues. The CDR3 DNA follows: TGTGCCAGTACCGCCCGGACAGCCGGCCCCTACGAGCAGTACTTC. Amino acids: CASTARTAGPYEQYF.

The chain is built from TRBV5-1 and TRBJ2-7, with 9 positions matching TRBD2. The CDR3 spans 16 residues. The V segment lost 3 bases and the J segment 3 bases; nucleotides outside the gene matches: 10. Germline CDR1 reads SGHRS; CDR2 reads YFSETQ. The CDR3 region is CASSSYPGTSSYEQYF. CDR3 nucleotide sequence: TGCGCCAGCAGCTCCTACCCCGGGACTAGCAGCTACGAGCAGTACTTC.

The CDR3 DNA is TGTGCCAGCAGGGGGCCCGCCGGCACTGAAGCTTTCTTT. This sequence encodes CASRGPAGTEAFF. The chain couples TRBV25-1 to TRBJ1-1; TRBD1 might be the D (5 bases). The CDR3 extends over 13 amino acids. Trimming shortened V by 6 bases and J by 4 bases, and 12 bases separated the two germline ends. Germline V gene data show CDR1 as MGHDK and CDR2 as SYGVNS.

The J gene is TRBJ1-2, the V gene TRBV13, with unresolved D. This CDR3 comprises 13 residues. The germline V gene has CDR1 PRHDT and CDR2 FYEKMQ (reference sequence). Trimming cost V 3 bases and J 3 bases, with 8 bases left between them. The DNA for the CDR3 is TGTGCCAGCAGCTTTGAGGACTACTATGGCTACACCTTC. Its translation is CASSFEDYYGYTF.